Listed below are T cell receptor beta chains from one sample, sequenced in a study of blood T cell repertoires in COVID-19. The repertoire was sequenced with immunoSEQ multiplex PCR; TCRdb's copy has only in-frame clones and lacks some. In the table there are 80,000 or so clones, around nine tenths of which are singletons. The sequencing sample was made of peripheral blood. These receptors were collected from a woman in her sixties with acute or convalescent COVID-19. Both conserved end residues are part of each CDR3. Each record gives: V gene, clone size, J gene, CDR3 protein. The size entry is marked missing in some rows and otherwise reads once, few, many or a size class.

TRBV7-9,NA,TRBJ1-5,CASSLAGGSNQPQHF
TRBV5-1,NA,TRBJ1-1,CASSPGADREAFF
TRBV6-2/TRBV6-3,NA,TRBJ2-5,CASTPAARETQYF
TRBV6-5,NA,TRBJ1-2,CASSQRHGNYGYTF
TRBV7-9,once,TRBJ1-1,CASSFGSRGQGGAGTEAFF
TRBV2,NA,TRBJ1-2,CATGQGSYGYTF
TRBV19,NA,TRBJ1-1,CATRGWRDTEAFF
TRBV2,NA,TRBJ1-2,CASSEYRGQGTSGYTF
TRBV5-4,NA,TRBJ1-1,CASSLMTAEAFF
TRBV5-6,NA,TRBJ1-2,CASNIRGESYGYTF
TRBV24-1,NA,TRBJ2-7,CATRGGYEQYF
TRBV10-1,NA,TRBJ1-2,CASIRQGGIYGYTF
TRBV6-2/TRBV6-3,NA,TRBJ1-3,CASSTRTGTSGNTIYF
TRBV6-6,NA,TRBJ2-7,CASSTSGTLSYEQYF
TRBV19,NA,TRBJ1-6,CASSERGRGNNSPLHF
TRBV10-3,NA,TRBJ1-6,CAITSGAWNSPLHF
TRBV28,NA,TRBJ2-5,CASSDPVGQGETQYF
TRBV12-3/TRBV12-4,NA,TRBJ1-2,CASSLDSGSGYTF
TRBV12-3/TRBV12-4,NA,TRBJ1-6,CASSLGYSPLHF
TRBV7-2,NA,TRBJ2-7,CASSRTSGAYEQYF
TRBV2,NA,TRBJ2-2,CASKTGTGAGELFF
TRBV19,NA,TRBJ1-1,CASSMATGGEAFF
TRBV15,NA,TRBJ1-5,CATSSGVSNQPQHF
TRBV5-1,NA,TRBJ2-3,CASSSGLAGGDTQYF
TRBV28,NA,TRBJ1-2,CASSLFGGTNYGYTF
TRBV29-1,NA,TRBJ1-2,CSVRRTGIYGYTF
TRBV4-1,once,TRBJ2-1,CASSQAEGGAYNEQFF
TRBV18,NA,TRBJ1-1,CASSGQGGENTEAFF
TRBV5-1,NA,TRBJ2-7,CASSPGGDEQYF
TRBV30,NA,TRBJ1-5,CAWGGQVNQPQHF
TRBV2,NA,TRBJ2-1,CASSEYDSGRSEQFF
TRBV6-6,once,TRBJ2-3,CASISGLGDTDTQYF
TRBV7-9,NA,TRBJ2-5,CASSPAGRQETQYF
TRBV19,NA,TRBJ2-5,CASSAPGLVGKETQYF
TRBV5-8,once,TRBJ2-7,CASSSGTTPYEQYF
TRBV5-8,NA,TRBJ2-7,CASRTPGTGQHEQYF
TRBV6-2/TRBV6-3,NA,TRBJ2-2,CASSYDTVGAITGELFF
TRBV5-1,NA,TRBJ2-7,CASSLSVVGTRSLEQYF
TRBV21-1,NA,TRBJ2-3,CASSRGSTDTQYF
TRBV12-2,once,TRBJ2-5,CASRLVLGVETQYF
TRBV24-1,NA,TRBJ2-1,CATSPRDRGAEGVARDEQFF
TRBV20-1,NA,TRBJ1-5,CSASQGASNQPQHF
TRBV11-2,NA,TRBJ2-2,CASIGQGPGELFF
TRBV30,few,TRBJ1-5,CAWSGQNNQPQHF
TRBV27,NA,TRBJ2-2,CASSQGQSNTGELFF
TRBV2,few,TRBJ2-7,CASRGSRSSYEQYF
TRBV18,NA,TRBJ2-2,CASSPPAGPGELFF
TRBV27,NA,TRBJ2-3,CASSLGAGGPADTQYF
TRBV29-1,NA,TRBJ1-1,CSVGVGGGLSPEAFF
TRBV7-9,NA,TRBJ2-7,CASSLPGGSYEQYF
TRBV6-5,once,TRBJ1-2,CASSYPLSGYTF
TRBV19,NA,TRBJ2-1,CASSEVAGVNEQFF
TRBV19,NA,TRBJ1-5,CASSMMPGGNQPQHF
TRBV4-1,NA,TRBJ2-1,CASSQDRGLASYNEQFF
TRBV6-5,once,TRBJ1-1,CASNDGQLNTEAFF
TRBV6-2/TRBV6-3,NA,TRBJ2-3,CASSPRREALIGTDTQYF
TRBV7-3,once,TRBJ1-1,CASSLTAGTEAFF
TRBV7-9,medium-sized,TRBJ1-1,CASSVAGTEAFF